The present entry profiles one TCR beta chain with its context. The specificity of this receptor is unknown. Base qualities are not provided; no much larger clone lies one nucleotide away. The library relied on the immunoSEQ multiplex PCR assay. For most patients, genomic DNA was subjected to high-throughput TCR-beta CDR3 sequencing by Adaptive Biotechnologies. Under the source paper's analysis protocol: Adaptive's ImmunoSEQ software supplied the TCR sequencing data for 15 to 20 patients, while MiXCR and VDJtools were used to process a few other patients. CDR3 nucleotide sequences shared between donor and recipient were removed because the origin of such sequences could not be assigned. To count as alloreactive, a clone needed at least 2-fold expansion over unstimulated cells and a minimum CFSE-low frequency of 0.002% (template counts) or 0.001% (read counts). A clone was considered mappable if detected in the sequenced pre-transplant spleen, lymph node, or MLR CFSE-low populations of the donor or recipient. The cumulative frequency of alloreactive clones was calculated as a percentage of all sequences, weighted by copy number. TCRdb's version of the immuneACCESS table is confined to in-frame rearrangements and falls short of the full clone set. An unresolved V gene accounts for under half of the shortfall where checked; the remainder is of unknown origin. That table furnishes V, J and clone size, whereas the DNA furnished D and trimming. This sample gives about 47,000 clones in total; about 95% of them show up just once. The top ten constitute around 1.4% of the sample.

The data derive from a study of graft-versus-host responses after intestinal transplantation (dated by TCRdb to the early 2020s). In terms of the full investigation: The transplants that recipients received were multivisceral, liver-intestinal, or isolated intestinal. All recipients received anti-thymocyte globulin induction followed by maintenance tacrolimus and steroids for around three years. Bulk TCR-beta CDR3 sequencing was used to track graft-versus-host and host-versus-graft alloreactive T cell clones in the graft, circulation and bone marrow after intestinal transplantation. Alloreactive clones were identified by sequencing pre-transplant mixed lymphocyte reaction products and comparing these products with unstimulated pre-transplant donor and recipient T cells. A cohort of about two dozen intestinal transplant recipients, including one retransplant, was enrolled, and a few patients lacking pretransplant specimens were excluded. Donor T cell macrochimerism was defined as a peak of at least 4% donor T cells among recipient peripheral blood mononuclear cells. Instead of going to the commercial service, samples from a few later patients were sequenced in-house on an Illumina MiSeq and processed with MiXCR. Summary of the overall study and its limitations: Peak levels of circulating GvH clones were associated with declines in HvG clones early after transplant. Conclusions were limited by the relatively low number and heterogeneity of intestinal transplant patients. High GvH to HvG T cell clonal ratios were observed in the allografts of patients with donor T cell macrochimerism. GvH clones were detected in recipient bone marrow, and some of these GvH clones were observed earlier in ileal mucosa or blood, consistent with an intestinal mucosal origin.

Sequences LGHNT (CDR1) and FRNRAP (CDR2) are obtained from the germline V gene. V loses 0 bases, J loses 2 bases, and the germline ends lie 26 bases apart. The CDR3 starts with the cysteine, ends with the phenylalanine, and has 21 residues. This entry keeps only the CDR3 DNA: 63 bases, framed from base 1. Blood samples were collected up to 4 times in the first month after transplant and then at least monthly when available. The TCR was taken from a human patient who received an intestinal transplant, so some T cells may come from the graft donor. The V gene is TRBV12-5 and the J gene is TRBJ1-5; matching of 6 bases hints at TRBD1 as the D gene. The material was PBMCs, obtained approximately 350 days after intestinal transplant. At the DNA level, the sequence is TGTGCTAGTGGTTTGGTTGTCTCAGGGGTGATTCCCCTTAGGGGCAATCAGCCCCAGCATTTT. This translates into CASGLVVSGVIPLRGNQPQHF. Reference TRBV12-5 and TRBJ1-5 proteins supply the regions before and after the CDR3; the full variable domain is: DARVTQTPRHKVTEMGQEVTMRCQPILGHNTVFWYRQTMMQGLELLAYFRNRAPLDDSGMPKDRFSAEMPDATLATLKIQPSEPRDSAVYFCASGLVVSGVIPLRGNQPQHFGDGTRLSIL.